The source of this T cell receptor (beta chain) is a study of blood T cell repertoires in COVID-19. Across the study: There were acute and convalescent COVID-19 samples, and they came from the United States, Italy and Spain. The analysed material was cDNA or gDNA that came from T cells, B-cell-depleted T cells, or PBMCs.

This CDR3 is built from 18 residues. In the source study's methods: The assay estimated nucleated cells by amplifying reference gene primers. Measured with immunoSEQ multiplex PCR; TCRdb has only the in-frame clones, and not every one. The V and J calls and clone size come from that table; D and trimming were worked out from the DNA. The repertoire consists of around 240,000 clones, with approximately 86% occurring once and the leading ten covering about 3%. The sequence was obtained from a woman in her twenties or thirties who had recovered from COVID-19. This sequence joins TRBV21-1 and TRBJ1-3; no check of the table's D call, TRBD1, against the DNA was made. TRBV21-1 is a pseudogene segment. Source material: peripheral blood. CDR3 loop: CASSKAGVPGQGGNTIYF. The CDR3 region has the DNA TGTGCCAGCAGCAAAGCGGGGGTCCCGGGACAAGGTGGAAACACCATATATTTT.